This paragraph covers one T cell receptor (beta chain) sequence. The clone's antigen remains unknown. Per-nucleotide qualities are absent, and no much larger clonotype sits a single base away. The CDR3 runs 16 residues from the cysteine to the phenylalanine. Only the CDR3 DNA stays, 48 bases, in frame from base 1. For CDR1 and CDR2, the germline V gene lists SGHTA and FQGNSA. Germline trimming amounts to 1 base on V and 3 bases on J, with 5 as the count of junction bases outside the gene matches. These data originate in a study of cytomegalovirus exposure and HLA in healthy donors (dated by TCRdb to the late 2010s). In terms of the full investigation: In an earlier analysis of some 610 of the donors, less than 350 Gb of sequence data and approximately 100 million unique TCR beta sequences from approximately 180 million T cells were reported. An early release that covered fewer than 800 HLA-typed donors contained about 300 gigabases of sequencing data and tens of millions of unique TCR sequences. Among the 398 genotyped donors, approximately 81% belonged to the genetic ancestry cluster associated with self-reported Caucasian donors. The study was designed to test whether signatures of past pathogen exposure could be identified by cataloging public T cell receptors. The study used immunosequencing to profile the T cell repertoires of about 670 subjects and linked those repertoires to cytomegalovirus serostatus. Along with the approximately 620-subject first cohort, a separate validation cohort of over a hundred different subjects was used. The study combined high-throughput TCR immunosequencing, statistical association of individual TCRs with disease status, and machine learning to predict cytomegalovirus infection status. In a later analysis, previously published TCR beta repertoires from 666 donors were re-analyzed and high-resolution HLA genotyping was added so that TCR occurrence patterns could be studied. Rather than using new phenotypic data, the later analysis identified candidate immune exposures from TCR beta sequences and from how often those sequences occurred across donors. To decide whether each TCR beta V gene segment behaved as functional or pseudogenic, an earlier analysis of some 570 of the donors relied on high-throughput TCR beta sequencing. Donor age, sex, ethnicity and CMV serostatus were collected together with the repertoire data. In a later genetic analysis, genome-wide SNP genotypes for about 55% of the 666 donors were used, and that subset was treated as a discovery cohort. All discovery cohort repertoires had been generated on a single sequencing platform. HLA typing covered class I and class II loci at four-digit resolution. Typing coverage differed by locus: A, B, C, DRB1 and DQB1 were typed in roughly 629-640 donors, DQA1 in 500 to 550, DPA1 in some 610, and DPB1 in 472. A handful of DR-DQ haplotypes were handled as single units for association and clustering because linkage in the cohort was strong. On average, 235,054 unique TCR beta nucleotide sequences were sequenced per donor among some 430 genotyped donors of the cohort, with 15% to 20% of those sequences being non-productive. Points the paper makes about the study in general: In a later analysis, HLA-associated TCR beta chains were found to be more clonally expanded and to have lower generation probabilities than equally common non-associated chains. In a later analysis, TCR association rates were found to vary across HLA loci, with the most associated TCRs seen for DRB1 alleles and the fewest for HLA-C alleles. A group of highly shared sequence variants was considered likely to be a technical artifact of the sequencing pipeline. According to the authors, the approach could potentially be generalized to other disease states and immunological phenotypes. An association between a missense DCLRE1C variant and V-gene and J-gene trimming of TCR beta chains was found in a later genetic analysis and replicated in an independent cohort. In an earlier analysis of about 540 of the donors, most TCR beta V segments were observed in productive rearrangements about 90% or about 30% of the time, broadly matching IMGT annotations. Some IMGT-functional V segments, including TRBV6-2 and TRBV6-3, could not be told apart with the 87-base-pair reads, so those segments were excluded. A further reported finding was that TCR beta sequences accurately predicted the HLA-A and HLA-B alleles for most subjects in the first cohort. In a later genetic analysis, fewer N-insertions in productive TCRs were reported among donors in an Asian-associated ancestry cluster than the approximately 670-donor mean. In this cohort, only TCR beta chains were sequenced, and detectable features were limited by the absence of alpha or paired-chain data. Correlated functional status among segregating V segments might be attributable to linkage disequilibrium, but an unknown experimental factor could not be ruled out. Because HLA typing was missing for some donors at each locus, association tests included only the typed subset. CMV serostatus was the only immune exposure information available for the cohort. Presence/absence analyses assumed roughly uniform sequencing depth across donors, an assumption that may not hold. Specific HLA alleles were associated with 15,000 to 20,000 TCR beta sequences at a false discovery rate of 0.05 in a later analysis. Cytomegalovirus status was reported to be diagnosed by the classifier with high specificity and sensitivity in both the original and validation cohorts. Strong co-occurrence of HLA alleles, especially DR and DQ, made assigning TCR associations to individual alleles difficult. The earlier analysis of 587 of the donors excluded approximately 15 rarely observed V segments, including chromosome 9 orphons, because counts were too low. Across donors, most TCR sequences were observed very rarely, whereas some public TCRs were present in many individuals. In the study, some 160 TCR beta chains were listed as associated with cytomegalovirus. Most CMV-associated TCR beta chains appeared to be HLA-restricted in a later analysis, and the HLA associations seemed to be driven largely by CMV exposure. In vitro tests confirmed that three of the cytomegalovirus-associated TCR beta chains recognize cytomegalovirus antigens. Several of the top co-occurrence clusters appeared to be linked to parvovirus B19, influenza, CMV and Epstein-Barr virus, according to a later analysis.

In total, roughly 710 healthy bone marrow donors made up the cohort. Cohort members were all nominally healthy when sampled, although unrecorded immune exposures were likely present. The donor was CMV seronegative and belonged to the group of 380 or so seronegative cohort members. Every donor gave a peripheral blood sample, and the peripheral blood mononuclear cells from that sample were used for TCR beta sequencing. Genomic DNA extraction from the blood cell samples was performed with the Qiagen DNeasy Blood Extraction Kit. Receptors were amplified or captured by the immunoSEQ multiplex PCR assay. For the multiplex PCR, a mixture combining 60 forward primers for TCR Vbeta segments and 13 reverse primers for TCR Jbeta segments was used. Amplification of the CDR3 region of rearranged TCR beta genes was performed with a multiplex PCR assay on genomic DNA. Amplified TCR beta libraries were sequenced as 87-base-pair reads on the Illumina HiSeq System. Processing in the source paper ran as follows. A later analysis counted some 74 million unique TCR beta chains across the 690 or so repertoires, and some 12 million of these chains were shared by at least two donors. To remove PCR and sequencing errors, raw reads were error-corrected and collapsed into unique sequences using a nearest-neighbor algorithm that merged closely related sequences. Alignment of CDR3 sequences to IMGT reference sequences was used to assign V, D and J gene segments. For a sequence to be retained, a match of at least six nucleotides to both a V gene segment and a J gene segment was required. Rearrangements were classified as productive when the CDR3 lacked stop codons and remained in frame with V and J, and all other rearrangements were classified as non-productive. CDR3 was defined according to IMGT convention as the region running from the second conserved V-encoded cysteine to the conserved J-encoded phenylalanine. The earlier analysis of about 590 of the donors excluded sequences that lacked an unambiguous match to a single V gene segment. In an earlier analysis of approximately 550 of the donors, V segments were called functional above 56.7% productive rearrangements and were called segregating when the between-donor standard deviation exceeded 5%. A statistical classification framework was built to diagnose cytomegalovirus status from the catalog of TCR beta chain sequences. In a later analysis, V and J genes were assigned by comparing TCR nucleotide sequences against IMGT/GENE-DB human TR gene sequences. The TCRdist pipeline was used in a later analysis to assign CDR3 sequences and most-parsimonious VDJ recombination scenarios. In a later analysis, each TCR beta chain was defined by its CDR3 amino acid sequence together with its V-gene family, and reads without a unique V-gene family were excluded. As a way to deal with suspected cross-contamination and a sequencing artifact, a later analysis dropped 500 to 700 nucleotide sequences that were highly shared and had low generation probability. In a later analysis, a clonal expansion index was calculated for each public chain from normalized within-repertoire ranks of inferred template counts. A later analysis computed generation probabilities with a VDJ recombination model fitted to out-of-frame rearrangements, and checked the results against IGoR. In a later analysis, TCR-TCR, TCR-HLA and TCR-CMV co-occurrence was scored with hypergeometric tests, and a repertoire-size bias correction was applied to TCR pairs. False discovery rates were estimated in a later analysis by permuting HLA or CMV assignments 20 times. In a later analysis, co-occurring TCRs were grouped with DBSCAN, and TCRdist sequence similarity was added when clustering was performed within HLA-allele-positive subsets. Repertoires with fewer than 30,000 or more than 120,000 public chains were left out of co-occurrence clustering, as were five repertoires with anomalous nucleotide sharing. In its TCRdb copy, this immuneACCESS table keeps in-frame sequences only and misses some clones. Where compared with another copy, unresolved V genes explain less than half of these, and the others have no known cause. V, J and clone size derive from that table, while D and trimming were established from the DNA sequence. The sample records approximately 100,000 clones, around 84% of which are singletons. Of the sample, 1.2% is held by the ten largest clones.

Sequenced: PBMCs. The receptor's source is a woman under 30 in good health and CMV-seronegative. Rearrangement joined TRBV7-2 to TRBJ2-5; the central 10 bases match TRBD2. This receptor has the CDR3 CASSLGLAGAKETQYF. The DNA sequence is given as TGTGCCAGCAGCTTAGGGCTAGCGGGGGCCAAAGAGACCCAGTACTTC.